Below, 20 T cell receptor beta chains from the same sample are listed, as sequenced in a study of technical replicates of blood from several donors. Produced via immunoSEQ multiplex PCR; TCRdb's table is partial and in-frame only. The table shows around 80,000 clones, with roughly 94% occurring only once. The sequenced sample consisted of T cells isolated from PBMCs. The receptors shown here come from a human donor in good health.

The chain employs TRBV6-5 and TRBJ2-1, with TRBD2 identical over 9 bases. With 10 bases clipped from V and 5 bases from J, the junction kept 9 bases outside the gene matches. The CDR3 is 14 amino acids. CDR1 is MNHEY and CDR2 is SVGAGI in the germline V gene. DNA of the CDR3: TGTGCCACCGTAAGACTAGCGGAGCACAATGAGCAGTTCTTC. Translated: CATVRLAEHNEQFF.

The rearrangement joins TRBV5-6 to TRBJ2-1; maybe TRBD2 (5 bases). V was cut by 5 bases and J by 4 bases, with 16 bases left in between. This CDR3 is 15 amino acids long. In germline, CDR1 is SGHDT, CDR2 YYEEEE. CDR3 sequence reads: CASSVTGYGYNEQFF. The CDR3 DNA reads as TGTGCCAGCAGTGTCACGGGGTATGGGTACAATGAGCAGTTCTTC.

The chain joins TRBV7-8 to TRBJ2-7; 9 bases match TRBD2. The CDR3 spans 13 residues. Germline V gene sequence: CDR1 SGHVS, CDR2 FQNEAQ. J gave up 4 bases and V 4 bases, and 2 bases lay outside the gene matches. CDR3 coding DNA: TGTGCCAGCAGCTCCGGACTAGCGTACGAGCAGTACTTC. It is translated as CASSSGLAYEQYF.

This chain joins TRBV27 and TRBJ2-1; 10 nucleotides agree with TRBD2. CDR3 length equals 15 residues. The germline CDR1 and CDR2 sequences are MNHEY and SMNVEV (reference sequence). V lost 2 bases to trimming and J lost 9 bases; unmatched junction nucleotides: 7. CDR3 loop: CASSLDTSGISEQFF. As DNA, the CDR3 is TGTGCCAGCAGTTTAGATACTAGCGGGATATCTGAGCAGTTCTTC.

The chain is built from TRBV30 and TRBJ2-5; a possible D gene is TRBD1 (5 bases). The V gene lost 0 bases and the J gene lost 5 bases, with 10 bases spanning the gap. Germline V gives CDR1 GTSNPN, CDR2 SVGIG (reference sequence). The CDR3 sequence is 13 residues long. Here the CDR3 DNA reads TGTGCCTGGAGTGTCGGCAGGGCCGAGACCCAGTACTTC. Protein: CAWSVGRAETQYF.

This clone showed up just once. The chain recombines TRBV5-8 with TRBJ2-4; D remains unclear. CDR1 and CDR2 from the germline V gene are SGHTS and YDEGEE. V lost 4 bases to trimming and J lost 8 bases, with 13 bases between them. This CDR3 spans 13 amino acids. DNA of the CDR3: TGTGCCAGCAGCCCAGACACGTGGGACATTCAGTACTTC. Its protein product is CASSPDTWDIQYF.

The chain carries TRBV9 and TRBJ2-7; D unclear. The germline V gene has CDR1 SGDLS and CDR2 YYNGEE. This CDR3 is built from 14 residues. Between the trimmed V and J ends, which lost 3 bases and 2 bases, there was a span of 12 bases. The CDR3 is CASSETPTTYEQYF. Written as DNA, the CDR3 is TGTGCCAGCAGCGAAACCCCCACTACCTACGAGCAGTACTTC.

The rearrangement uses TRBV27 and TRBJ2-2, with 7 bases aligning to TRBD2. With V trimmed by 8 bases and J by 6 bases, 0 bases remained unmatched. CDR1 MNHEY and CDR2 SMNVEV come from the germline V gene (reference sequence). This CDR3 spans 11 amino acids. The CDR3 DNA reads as TGTGCCAGCGGGGGGGCCGGGGAGCTGTTTTTT. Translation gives CASGGAGELFF.

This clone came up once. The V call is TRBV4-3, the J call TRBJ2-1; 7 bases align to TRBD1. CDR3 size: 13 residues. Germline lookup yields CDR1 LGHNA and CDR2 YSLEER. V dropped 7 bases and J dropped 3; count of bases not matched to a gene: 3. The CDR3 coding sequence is TGCGCCAGCAAGGGACAGAACTACAATGAGCAGTTCTTC. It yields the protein CASKGQNYNEQFF.

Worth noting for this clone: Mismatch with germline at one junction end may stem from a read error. The CDR3 spells CASSEMRLAGGISFF. The DNA for the CDR3 is TGTGCCAGCAGTGAAATGCGACTAGCGGGAGGGATCAGTTTCTTC. V usage is TRBV6-1 and J usage is TRBJ2-7, with 14 bases aligning to TRBD2. This CDR3 is 15 amino acids long. CDR1 and CDR2 from the germline V gene are MNHNS and SASEGT.

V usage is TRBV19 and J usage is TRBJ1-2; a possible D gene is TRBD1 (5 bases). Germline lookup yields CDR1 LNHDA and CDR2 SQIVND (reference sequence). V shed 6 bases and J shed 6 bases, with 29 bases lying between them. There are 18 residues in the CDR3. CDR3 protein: CASRPIGIVGHTNDGYTF. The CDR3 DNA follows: TGTGCCAGTAGACCTATCGGTATTGTCGGACACACAAATGATGGCTACACCTTC.

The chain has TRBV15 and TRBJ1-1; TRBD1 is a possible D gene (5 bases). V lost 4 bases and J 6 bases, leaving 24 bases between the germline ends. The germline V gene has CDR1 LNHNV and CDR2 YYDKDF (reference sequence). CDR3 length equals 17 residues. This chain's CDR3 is CATSKTIIQAAIAEAFF. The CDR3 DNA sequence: TGTGCCACCAGCAAAACTATTATACAGGCGGCAATCGCTGAAGCTTTCTTT.

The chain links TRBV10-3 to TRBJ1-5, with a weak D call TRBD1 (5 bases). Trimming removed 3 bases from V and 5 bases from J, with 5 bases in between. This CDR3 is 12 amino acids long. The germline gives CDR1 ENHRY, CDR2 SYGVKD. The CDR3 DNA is TGTGCCATCAGTGACAGGGATCAGCCCCAGCATTTT. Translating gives CAISDRDQPQHF.

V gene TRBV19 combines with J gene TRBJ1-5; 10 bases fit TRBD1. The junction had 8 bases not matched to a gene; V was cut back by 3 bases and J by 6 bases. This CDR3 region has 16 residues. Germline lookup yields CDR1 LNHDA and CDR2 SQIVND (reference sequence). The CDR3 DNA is TGTGCCAGTAGTATTCGACAGGGGGCGCGTGGTCAGCCCCAGCATTTT. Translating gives CASSIRQGARGQPQHF.

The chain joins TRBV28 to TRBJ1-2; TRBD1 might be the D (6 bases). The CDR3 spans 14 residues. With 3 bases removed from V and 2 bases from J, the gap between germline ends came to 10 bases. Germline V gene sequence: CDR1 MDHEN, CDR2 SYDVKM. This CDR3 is CASSFWDKNYGYTF. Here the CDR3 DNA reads TGTGCCAGCAGTTTCTGGGACAAGAACTATGGCTACACCTTC.

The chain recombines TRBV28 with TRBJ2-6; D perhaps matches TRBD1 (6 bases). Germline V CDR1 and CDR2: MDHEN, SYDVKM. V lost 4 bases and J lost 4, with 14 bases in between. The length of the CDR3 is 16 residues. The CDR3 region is CASSSYRVWGANVLTF. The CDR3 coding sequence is TGTGCCAGCAGTTCCTACAGGGTGTGGGGGGCCAACGTCCTGACTTTC.

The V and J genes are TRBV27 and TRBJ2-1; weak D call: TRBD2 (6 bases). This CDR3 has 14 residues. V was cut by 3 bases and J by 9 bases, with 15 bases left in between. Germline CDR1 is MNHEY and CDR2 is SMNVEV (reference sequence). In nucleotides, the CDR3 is TGTGCCAGCAGTTTGAGGCGGGAAATGAGTGAGCAGTTCTTC. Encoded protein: CASSLRREMSEQFF.

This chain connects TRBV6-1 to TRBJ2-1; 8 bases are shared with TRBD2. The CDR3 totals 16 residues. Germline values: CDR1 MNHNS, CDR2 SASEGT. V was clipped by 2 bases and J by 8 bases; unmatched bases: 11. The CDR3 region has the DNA TGTGCCAGCAGTGAATTCAGAGCGGGAGAGCTGGATGAGCAGTTCTTC. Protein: CASSEFRAGELDEQFF.

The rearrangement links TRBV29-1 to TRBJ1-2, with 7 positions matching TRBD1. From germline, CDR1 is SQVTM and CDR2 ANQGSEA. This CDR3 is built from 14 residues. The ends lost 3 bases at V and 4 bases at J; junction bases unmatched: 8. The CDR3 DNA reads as TGCAGCGTTGAGGTGACAGGGTATGGCTATGGCTACACCTTC. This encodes CSVEVTGYGYGYTF.

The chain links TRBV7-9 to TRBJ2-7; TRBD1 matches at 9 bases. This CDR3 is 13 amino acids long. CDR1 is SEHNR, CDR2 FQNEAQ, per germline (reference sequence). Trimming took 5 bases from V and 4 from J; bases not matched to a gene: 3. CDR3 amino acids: CASSPGTGYEQYF. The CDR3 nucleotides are TGTGCCAGCAGCCCCGGGACAGGGTACGAGCAGTACTTC.